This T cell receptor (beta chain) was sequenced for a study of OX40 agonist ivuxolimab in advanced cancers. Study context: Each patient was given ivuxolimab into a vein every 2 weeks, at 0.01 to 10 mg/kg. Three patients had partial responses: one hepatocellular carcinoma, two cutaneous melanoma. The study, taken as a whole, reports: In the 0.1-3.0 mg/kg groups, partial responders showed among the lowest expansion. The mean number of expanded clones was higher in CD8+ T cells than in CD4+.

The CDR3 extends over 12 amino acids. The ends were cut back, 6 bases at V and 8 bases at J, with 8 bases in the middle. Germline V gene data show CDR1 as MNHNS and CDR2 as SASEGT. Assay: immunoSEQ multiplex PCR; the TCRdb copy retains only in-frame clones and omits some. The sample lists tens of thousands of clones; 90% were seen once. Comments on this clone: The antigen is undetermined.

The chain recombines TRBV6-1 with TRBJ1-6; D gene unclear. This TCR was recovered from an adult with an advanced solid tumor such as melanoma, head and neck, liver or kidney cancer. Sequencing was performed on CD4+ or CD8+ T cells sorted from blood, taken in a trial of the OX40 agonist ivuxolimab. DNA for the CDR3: TGTGCCAGCAGGGACCGTGATTCACCCCTCCACTTT. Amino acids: CASRDRDSPLHF.